Shown below are 5 T cell receptor beta chains from a single sample sequenced in a study of T cells after yellow fever vaccination. From the 5' RACE reads, TCRdb called clonotypes with MiXCR, one entry per CDR3 protein. The data hold a few hundred thousand distinct CDR3 sequences, with less than 20% observed a single time. Here the sequenced sample was PBMCs, taken 15 days after the yellow fever booster vaccination. The receptors here all came from a man aged 30-40 years who received the YFV17D yellow fever vaccine.

This clonotype was counted between two and nine times. The CDR3: CASSYSGETNVLTF. The CDR3 region has the DNA TGTGCCAGCAGTTACTCCGGGGAGACCAACGTCCTGACTTTC. J is TRBJ2-6 and V is TRBV6-5; tentatively, D is TRBD2 (5 bases). Deletions cut 0 bases from V and 8 bases from J, with 8 bases between. This CDR3 contains 14 residues. The V gene's germline CDR1 is MNHEY and CDR2 SVGAGI.

The rearrangement uses TRBV3-1 and TRBJ2-5, with a possible D match to TRBD2 (5 bases). The V end lost 0 bases, the J end lost 4 bases, and 12 bases lay between the germline ends. The length of the CDR3 is 15 residues. Germline V lookup: CDR1 LGHDT, CDR2 YNNKEL (reference sequence). The CDR3 DNA reads TGTGCCAGCAGCCAAGAACGAGCGGTAGGAGAGACCCAGTACTTC. This sequence encodes CASSQERAVGETQYF.

The V and J genes are TRBV5-1 and TRBJ2-7; no firm D call. The ends were cut back, 0 bases at V and 5 bases at J, with 9 bases in the middle. The length of the CDR3 is 13 residues. Germline CDR1 SGHRS, CDR2 YFSETQ. For the CDR3, the DNA is TGCGCCAGCAGCTTGGAGGGTAGAAACGAGCAGTACTTC. The encoded protein is CASSLEGRNEQYF.

This clonotype occurred a few times. The V call is TRBV11-1, the J call TRBJ2-5; D may correspond to TRBD1 or TRBD2 (5 bases each). The length of the CDR3 is 14 residues. Germline V lookup: CDR1 SGHAT, CDR2 FQDESV (reference sequence). Trimming pared 5 bases from V and 7 bases from J, leaving 17 bases between. The CDR3, as DNA: TGTGCCAGCAGCCTCGAAGGGACCCTAGGGACCCAGTACTTC. It codes for CASSLEGTLGTQYF.

This sequence joins TRBV4-2 and TRBJ2-7; possible D gene TRBD2, 6 bases. This CDR3 comprises 16 residues. Trimming removed 0 bases at V and 8 bases at J, with 20 bases between. CDR1 and CDR2 (germline): LGHNA, YNFKEQ. The CDR3 region is CASSQDLVVGSGQQYF. CDR3 coding DNA: TGTGCCAGCAGCCAAGATCTCGTAGTGGGTAGCGGACAGCAGTACTTC.